This T cell receptor (beta chain) originates from a study of post-analysis software for immune sequencing data. General observations from the study: Batch-matched samples strongly co-clustered by F measure. Roughly five TRBV segments were more frequent in patients than controls; TRBV5-6, TRBV5-1 and TRBV20-1 belonged to this group.

The CDR3 covers 14 residues. Trimming cost V 7 bases and J 3 bases, with 15 bases left between them. For this clonotype: Its antigen is unknown.

cDNA libraries of TCR beta carried unique molecular identifiers. MiXCR was run by TCRdb on the PCR reads, yielding one entry per CDR3 protein. The sample consists of 650,000 to 850,000 distinct CDR3 sequences, around 45% of them appearing once. The chain is built from TRBV12-3 or TRBV12-4 and TRBJ1-1; the D is unclear. This TCR came from a girl under 18 with multiple sclerosis. The sample taken for sequencing was blood. The CDR3 reads CASTYGAGDTEAFF. The CDR3 nucleotides read TGTGCCAGCACGTATGGAGCCGGGGACACTGAAGCTTTCTTT.